Here is one T cell receptor beta chain with its context. Its antigen is not identified. The junction shows a germline mismatch at one end, possibly a read error. Assay: immunoSEQ multiplex PCR; the TCRdb copy retains only in-frame clones and omits some. The repertoire holds some 190,000 clones, with roughly 86% as singletons. Separate from the roughly 710-subject first cohort, the 120-subject validation cohort was the one that the donors belonged to. The data originate from a study of cytomegalovirus exposure and HLA in healthy donors. There are 13 residues in the CDR3. Germline-derived CDR1 and CDR2 are SSHAT and FNYEAQ (reference sequence). The study's findings and limits: Both high specificity and high sensitivity reportedly marked the classifier's diagnosis of cytomegalovirus status.

The sample comprised PBMCs. The TCR originated in a man between 25 and 39 years old in good health and CMV-seropositive. The rearrangement joins TRBV7-7 to TRBJ2-5; D might be TRBD1 (6 bases). CDR3 amino acids: CASSLVGGETQYF. In DNA, the CDR3 is TGTGCTAGCAGCTTAGTAGGGGGAGAGACCCAGTACTTC.